Shown below are 5 T cell receptor beta chains from a single sample sequenced in a study of technical replicates of blood from several donors. Clones were read by immunoSEQ multiplex PCR, and TCRdb kept only the in-frame ones, dropping some. The repertoire includes tens of thousands of clones, 98% of them detected once, and approximately 0.21% sits in the top ten. Sample: T cells isolated from PBMCs. Source of these receptors: a human donor in good health.

The chain recombines TRBV15 with TRBJ2-7; tentatively, D is TRBD1 (6 bases). Germline lookup yields CDR1 LNHNV and CDR2 YYDKDF (reference sequence). The CDR3 consists of 14 residues. Trimming stripped 1 base from V and 6 bases from J, with 13 bases between. The CDR3 DNA follows: TGTGCCACCAGCAGAGGGCCAGGGGATCGCGAGCAGTACTTC. Translating gives CATSRGPGDREQYF.

V and J are TRBV9 and TRBJ2-7, with 8 bases fitting TRBD2. The V segment lost 2 bases and the J segment 3 bases; nucleotides outside the gene matches: 4. From germline, CDR1 is SGDLS and CDR2 YYNGEE. This CDR3 contains 14 residues. The CDR3 spells CASSVAGTSYEQYF. The CDR3 coding sequence is TGTGCCAGCAGCGTGGCGGGGACTAGCTACGAGCAGTACTTC. The full variable domain, rest sourced from reference TRBV9 and TRBJ2-7, is DSGVTQTPKHLITATGQRVTLRCSPRSGDLSVYWYQQSLDQGLQFLIQYYNGEERAKGNILERFSAQQFPDLHSELNLSSLELGDSALYFCASSVAGTSYEQYFGPGTRLTVT.

The CDR3 protein is CASSQGQVTTGELFF. In DNA, the CDR3 is TGTGCCAGCTCACAAGGACAGGTGACCACCGGGGAGCTGTTTTTT. The chain couples TRBV18 to TRBJ2-2; 7 bases line up with TRBD1. The CDR3 is 15 amino acids. CDR1 is KGHSH and CDR2 is LQKENI in the germline V gene. V dropped 4 bases and J dropped 4; count of bases not matched to a gene: 6.

V gene TRBV28 combines with J gene TRBJ2-3, with D possibly TRBD2 on 6 matching bases. The CDR3 extends over 13 amino acids. V was trimmed by 5 bases and J by 4 bases, leaving 10 bases between them. Germline V gene lookup returns CDR1 MDHEN and CDR2 SYDVKM. CDR3 sequence (DNA): TGTGCCAGCAGTCCCTCGGGGGCAGATACGCAGTATTTT. This encodes CASSPSGADTQYF.

The chain carries TRBV18 and TRBJ2-1; weak D call: TRBD2 (6 bases). Between the trimmed V and J ends, which lost 2 bases and 7 bases, there was a span of 18 bases. Germline assignment: CDR1 KGHSH and CDR2 LQKENI. CDR3 length: 16 amino acids. The CDR3 sequence: CASSPIEIAAGNEQFF. CDR3 bases: TGTGCCAGCTCACCAATTGAGATAGCGGCGGGGAATGAGCAGTTCTTC.